One and the same sample provided the 23 T cell receptor beta chains below, sequenced in a study of OX40 agonist ivuxolimab in advanced cancers. The table came from immunoSEQ multiplex PCR; TCRdb's copy has only in-frame clones and leaves some out. This table holds 20,000 to 25,000 clones, 83% found once. The input for sequencing was CD4+ or CD8+ T cells sorted from blood, taken in a trial of the OX40 agonist ivuxolimab. The receptors stem from an adult with an advanced solid tumor such as melanoma, head and neck, liver or kidney cancer.

The rearrangement links TRBV7-3 to TRBJ2-1, with a tentative D call TRBD1 (5 bases). This CDR3 comprises 15 residues. V was shortened by 6 bases and J by 2 bases, with 14 bases between the two germline ends. Germline-derived CDR1 and CDR2 are SGHTA and FQGTGA. CDR3 loop: CASSYAGNPYNEQFF. In DNA form, the CDR3 reads TGTGCCAGCAGTTACGCAGGGAACCCCTACAATGAGCAGTTCTTC.

The chain couples TRBV4-3 to TRBJ2-2; no clear D. Trimming shortened V by 5 bases and J by 7 bases, and 8 bases separated the two germline ends. The germline CDR1 and CDR2 sequences are LGHNA and YSLEER. The CDR3 contains 12 residues. CDR3 DNA sequence: TGCGCCAGCAGCGTGGGTATCGGGGAGCTGTTTTTT. It specifies CASSVGIGELFF.

The genes are TRBV5-6 and TRBJ2-5; 7 positions agree with TRBD1. V gave up 4 bases and J gave up 5 bases; unmatched junction bases: 17. CDR3 length equals 17 residues. From germline, CDR1 is SGHDT and CDR2 YYEEEE. The CDR3 DNA sequence: TGTGCCAGCAGCCCACATATCGAACAGGGGTACACGGAGACCCAGTACTTC. Protein: CASSPHIEQGYTETQYF.

The chain couples TRBV5-4 to TRBJ2-7; tentatively, D is TRBD2 (5 bases). CDR1 and CDR2 (germline): SGHNT, YYREEE (reference sequence). The V gene lost 0 bases and the J gene lost 3 bases, with 13 bases spanning the gap. The CDR3 extends over 15 amino acids. CDR3 in amino acids: CASSLVLRGNYEQYF. In DNA, the CDR3 is TGTGCCAGCAGCTTGGTGCTTCGGGGAAACTACGAGCAGTACTTC.

The V and J genes are TRBV7-9 and TRBJ2-1; perhaps TRBD1 as D (6 bases). V shed 3 bases and J shed 1 base, with 13 bases lying between them. The CDR3 is 16 residues long. Germline V gives CDR1 SEHNR, CDR2 FQNEAQ (reference sequence). The CDR3 protein is CASSFVGAPSYNEQFF. Here the CDR3 DNA reads TGTGCCAGCAGCTTTGTGGGGGCCCCTTCCTACAATGAGCAGTTCTTC.

V is TRBV6-1 and J is TRBJ2-1; possible D gene TRBD1, 6 bases. The CDR3 spans 16 residues. V was trimmed by 4 bases and J by 0 bases, leaving 13 bases between them. The germline V gene encodes CDR1 MNHNS and CDR2 SASEGT. CDR3 in DNA: TGTGCCAGCAGTGGGATACAGGGAAGCTCCTACAATGAGCAGTTCTTC. It is translated as CASSGIQGSSYNEQFF.

This clone came up once. The chain is built from TRBV9 and TRBJ2-1; D is possibly TRBD2 (6 bases). CDR3 length: 14 amino acids. Germline assignment: CDR1 SGDLS and CDR2 YYNGEE. Trimming removed 3 bases from V and 5 bases from J, with 12 bases in between. The CDR3 nucleotides read TGTGCCAGCAGCGGCCGGGACTCAAACAATGAGCAGTTCTTC. Translated, it gives CASSGRDSNNEQFF.

V usage is TRBV27 and J usage is TRBJ1-1; a weak D match, TRBD1 (5 bases). The CDR3 runs to 13 residues. Trimming pared 3 bases from V and 4 bases from J, leaving 9 bases between. Germline CDR1 reads MNHEY; CDR2 reads SMNVEV (reference sequence). The CDR3 loop is CASSFGTVTEAFF. As DNA, the CDR3 is TGTGCCAGCAGTTTTGGGACGGTCACTGAAGCTTTCTTT.

This sequence joins TRBV4-3 and TRBJ2-6; D is unresolved. Per the germline V gene, CDR1 is LGHNA and CDR2 is YSLEER. The V and J ends lost 1 base and 1 base respectively, with 8 bases between them. The CDR3 is 16 amino acids. The CDR3 region is CASSQVTGSGANVLTF. The CDR3 DNA is TGCGCCAGCAGCCAAGTTACCGGGTCTGGGGCCAACGTCCTGACTTTC.

This clone was counted between two and nine times. V gene TRBV13 combines with J gene TRBJ2-1, with 7 bases fitting TRBD1. The CDR3 runs 15 residues. With V trimmed by 5 bases and J by 4 bases, 8 bases remained unmatched. Germline V gene data show CDR1 as PRHDT and CDR2 as FYEKMQ (reference sequence). The CDR3 sequence is CASSRSGTEYNEQFF. DNA for the CDR3: TGTGCCAGCAGCCGGTCCGGGACAGAGTACAATGAGCAGTTCTTC.

The chain links TRBV15 to TRBJ1-4; perhaps TRBD1 as D (6 bases). The CDR3 runs to 16 residues. Trimming removed 5 bases from V and 8 bases from J, with 21 bases in between. The germline V gene has CDR1 LNHNV and CDR2 YYDKDF (reference sequence). In nucleotides, the CDR3 is TGTGCCACCAGCGGCATGTTGATAGGGGGTAGCGAAAAACTGTTTTTT. Its protein is CATSGMLIGGSEKLFF.

The CDR3: CASSQGRYTEAFF. In nucleotides, the CDR3 is TGTGCCAGCAGCCAGGGCCGGTACACTGAAGCTTTCTTT. The rearrangement uses TRBV14 and TRBJ1-1; unclear D gene. V lost 3 bases to trimming and J lost 3 bases, with 8 bases between them. The CDR3 consists of 13 residues. In germline, CDR1 is SGHDN, CDR2 FVKESK.

V is TRBV5-1 and J is TRBJ1-1; possibly TRBD1 for D (6 bases). Germline V gene lookup returns CDR1 SGHRS and CDR2 YFSETQ. With 1 base removed from V and 1 base from J, the gap between germline ends came to 11 bases. The CDR3 loop spans 15 amino acids. The CDR3 here is CASSLKGQENTEAFF. DNA for the CDR3: TGCGCCAGCAGCTTGAAGGGACAAGAGAACACTGAAGCTTTCTTT. Full variable domain (missing parts from reference TRBV5-1 and TRBJ1-1): KAGVTQTPRYLIKTRGQQVTLSCSPISGHRSVSWYQQTPGQGLQFLFEYFSETQRNKGNFPGRFSGRQFSNSRSEMNVSTLELGDSALYLCASSLKGQENTEAFFGQGTRLTVV.

The sample holds a few counts of this clone. CDR3 protein: CASSPFGYEQYF. The DNA for the CDR3 is TGTGCCAGCAGCCCGTTTGGGTACGAGCAGTACTTC. The V call is TRBV5-5, the J call TRBJ2-7; no clear D gene. The germline V gene encodes CDR1 SGHKS and CDR2 YYEKEE (reference sequence). Trimming took off 4 bases at V and 4 bases at J, with 9 bases between the two ends. This CDR3 is built from 12 residues.

The V gene is TRBV12-1, the J gene TRBJ2-3; the DNA was not compared with TRBD2, the D call given in the table. TRBV12-1 is given as a pseudogene. CDR3 length equals 17 residues. CDR3 coding DNA: TGTGCCAGCAGCACTTCCGTAGCGGGGGGCTTGCCGGATACGCAGTATTTT. Its protein product is CASSTSVAGGLPDTQYF.

The chain links TRBV7-9 to TRBJ2-5; possible D gene TRBD2, 6 bases. CDR1 and CDR2 from the germline V gene are SEHNR and FQNEAQ (reference sequence). Between the trimmed V and J ends, which lost 5 bases and 4 bases, there was a span of 14 bases. The CDR3 is 14 amino acids. CDR3: CASSPPRGRETQYF. CDR3 coding DNA: TGTGCCAGCAGCCCTCCCCGGGGGAGAGAGACCCAGTACTTC.

This clone is termed medium-sized. This chain joins TRBV6-4 and TRBJ2-1; TRBD2 matches at 10 bases. This CDR3 contains 15 residues. V lost 2 bases and J lost 7; bases outside the gene matches: 5. Germline V CDR1 and CDR2: MRHNA, SNTAGT. CDR3 amino acids: CASSDRASGGNEQFF. Written as DNA, the CDR3 is TGTGCCAGCAGTGACCGGGCTAGCGGGGGAAATGAGCAGTTCTTC.

The gene calls are TRBV27 and TRBJ1-1; 7 nucleotides align to TRBD1. The V and J ends lost 8 bases and 7 bases, in that order; junction bases with no gene match: 16. This CDR3 comprises 15 residues. Germline CDR1 MNHEY, CDR2 SMNVEV (reference sequence). CDR3 sequence (DNA): TGTGCCAGCGGGGGTTTCGACACAGGGGTCTTTGAAGCTTTCTTT. It encodes CASGGFDTGVFEAFF.

V and J are TRBV7-9 and TRBJ2-1; tentatively, D is TRBD2 (7 bases). This CDR3 spans 18 amino acids. V gave up 5 bases and J gave up 1 base, with 21 bases separating them. Germline V lookup: CDR1 SEHNR, CDR2 FQNEAQ (reference sequence). The CDR3 reads CASSLTGWGGESYNEQFF. The CDR3 coding sequence is TGTGCCAGCAGCCTAACAGGGTGGGGGGGCGAGTCCTACAATGAGCAGTTCTTC.

The gene calls are TRBV10-3 and TRBJ2-7; D is uncertain. The V gene's germline CDR1 is ENHRY and CDR2 SYGVKD. Trimming stripped 0 bases from V and 2 bases from J, with 11 bases between. The CDR3 totals 15 residues. In DNA form, the CDR3 reads TGTGCCATCAGTGAGTCATTAGGGTGGACCTACGAGCAGTACTTC. It yields the protein CAISESLGWTYEQYF.

The chain is built from TRBV15 and TRBJ2-4; 10 bases agree with TRBD2. After removal of 2 bases from V and 1 base from J, the junction contained 11 bases not matched to a gene. Per germline, CDR1 LNHNV and CDR2 YYDKDF (reference sequence). This CDR3 comprises 19 residues. This CDR3 is CATSRYGGPGLAAKNIQYF. The CDR3, as DNA: TGTGCCACCAGCAGATACGGTGGTCCGGGACTAGCGGCCAAAAACATTCAGTACTTC.

V gene TRBV9 combines with J gene TRBJ1-1; 7 positions agree with TRBD1. The CDR3 spans 15 residues. V lost 3 bases, J lost 8 bases, and 13 bases stayed unmatched. CDR1 SGDLS and CDR2 YYNGEE come from the germline V gene. CDR3 sequence reads: CASSAMTGTVNEAFF. The DNA of the CDR3 is TGTGCCAGCAGCGCCATGACCGGGACAGTGAACGAAGCTTTCTTT.

The chain carries TRBV9 and TRBJ1-6, with D maybe TRBD1 (6 bases). The V gene lost 4 bases and the J gene lost 5 bases, with 10 bases spanning the gap. CDR3 length: 14 residues. The germline gives CDR1 SGDLS, CDR2 YYNGEE. DNA of the CDR3: TGTGCCAGCAGCCAGGACAGAGATAATTCACCCCTCCACTTT. As protein: CASSQDRDNSPLHF.